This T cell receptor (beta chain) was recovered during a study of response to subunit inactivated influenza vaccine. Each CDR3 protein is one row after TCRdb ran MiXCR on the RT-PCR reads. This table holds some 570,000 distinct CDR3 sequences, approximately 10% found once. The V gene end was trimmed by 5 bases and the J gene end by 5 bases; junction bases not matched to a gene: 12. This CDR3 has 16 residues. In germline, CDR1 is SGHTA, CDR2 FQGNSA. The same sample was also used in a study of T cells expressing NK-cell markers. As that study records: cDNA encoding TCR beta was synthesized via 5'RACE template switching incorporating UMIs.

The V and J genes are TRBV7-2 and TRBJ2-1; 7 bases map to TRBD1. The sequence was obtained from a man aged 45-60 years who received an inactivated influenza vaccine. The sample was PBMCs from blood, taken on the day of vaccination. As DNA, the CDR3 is TGTGCCAGCAGCCGAGGGGGCAGTTGGGAGAACAATGAGCAGTTCTTC. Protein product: CASSRGGSWENNEQFF.